A single sample gave rise to the 10 T cell receptor beta chains below, sequenced in a study of identical twins. Via MiXCR, TCRdb re-called the 5' RACE reads, giving one row per CDR3 protein. The table shows roughly 500,000 distinct CDR3 sequences, with around 20% occurring only once. These data were also reused for a study on T cells expressing NK-cell markers.

Sequenced input: CD4+ T cells sorted from blood. The receptors were sampled from a woman younger than 35 in good health.

Ten or more counts support this clonotype. The rearrangement joins TRBV4-2 to TRBJ1-1; a weak D match, TRBD1 (5 bases). The CDR3 totals 15 residues. Trimming left V 1 base short and J 6 bases short, with 15 bases between. CDR1 LGHNA and CDR2 YNFKEQ come from the germline V gene. The chain's CDR3 is CASSQVEARAPEAFF. The CDR3 DNA reads as TGTGCCAGCAGCCAAGTGGAGGCCAGGGCCCCTGAAGCTTTCTTT.

The V gene is TRBV7-9, the J gene TRBJ2-7, with D perhaps matching TRBD2 (7 bases). The CDR3 contains 17 residues. V was clipped by 0 bases and J by 2 bases, with 17 bases between them. Germline V gene data show CDR1 as SEHNR and CDR2 as FQNEAQ (reference sequence). DNA of the CDR3: TGTGCCAGCAGCTTAGCGCTGGGGGGGACACGAGCCTACGAGCAGTACTTC. Translating it yields CASSLALGGTRAYEQYF.

The chain is built from TRBV9 and TRBJ1-5; D remains ambiguous. Germline V gene sequence: CDR1 SGDLS, CDR2 YYNGEE. Trimming took off 2 bases at V and 3 bases at J, with 6 bases between the two ends. The CDR3 is 13 amino acids. CDR3 sequence (DNA): TGTGCCAGCAGCGTGACCTACAATCAGCCCCAGCATTTT. This gives the protein CASSVTYNQPQHF.

The CDR3, as DNA: TGTGCCTGGAGAGATAGCGGGAGATGGAATGAGCAGTTCTTC. It encodes CAWRDSGRWNEQFF. The chain is built from TRBV30 and TRBJ2-1, with TRBD2 matching 9 bases. Germline V gene data show CDR1 as GTSNPN and CDR2 as SVGIG (reference sequence). The J segment lost 7 bases and the V segment lost 3 bases, leaving 7 bases of the junction unmatched. This CDR3 is 14 amino acids long.

This sequence joins TRBV6-1 and TRBJ2-6; possible D gene TRBD1, 6 bases. Deletions cut 6 bases from V and 0 bases from J, with 15 bases between. Germline V gene lookup returns CDR1 MNHNS and CDR2 SASEGT. This CDR3 is built from 17 residues. As DNA, the CDR3 is TGTGCCAGCAGGACCCGGGACACGCTCTCTGGGGCCAACGTCCTGACTTTC. It yields the protein CASRTRDTLSGANVLTF.

The CDR3 sequence is CASSHRLAGASSYEQYF. CDR3 sequence (DNA): TGTGCCAGCAGCCACCGACTAGCGGGTGCTAGCTCCTACGAGCAGTACTTC. The rearrangement uses TRBV7-2 and TRBJ2-7; 10 nucleotides align to TRBD2. The CDR3 length is 17 residues. Trimming cost V 5 bases and J 0 bases; bases outside gene matches: 10. The germline CDR1 and CDR2 sequences are SGHTA and FQGNSA.

This sequence joins TRBV6-1 and TRBJ1-2, with D unclear. CDR1 and CDR2 from the germline V gene are MNHNS and SASEGT. This CDR3 has 14 residues. Trimming left V 8 bases short and J 4 bases short, with 17 bases between. The CDR3 spells CASGGRPTFYGYTF. In DNA form, the CDR3 reads TGTGCCAGCGGTGGACGGCCAACTTTCTATGGCTACACCTTC.

This clonotype was observed many times. The chain carries TRBV6-5 and TRBJ1-1; D is ambiguous. The length of the CDR3 is 13 residues. The germline V and J ends were trimmed by 3 bases and 1 base, with 6 bases remaining between them. Germline-derived CDR1 and CDR2 are MNHEY and SVGAGI. In nucleotides, the CDR3 is TGTGCCAGCAGTTATACCCGGAACACTGAAGCTTTCTTT. Amino acids: CASSYTRNTEAFF.

V is TRBV20-1 and J is TRBJ1-5; D possibly corresponds to TRBD1 (5 bases). The V end was cut by 2 bases, the J end by 2 bases, with 16 bases between. The CDR3 length is 16 residues. Germline V CDR1 and CDR2: DFQATT, SNEGSKA (reference sequence). Here the CDR3 DNA reads TGCAGTGCTAGACCTGGAGGCGGGGGTGGCAATCAGCCCCAGCATTTT. Translating it yields CSARPGGGGGNQPQHF.

This clonotype was seen ten or more times. V is TRBV10-3 and J is TRBJ1-2; 9 nucleotides agree with TRBD1. J was trimmed by 2 bases and V by 5 bases; bases with no gene match: 3. Germline V gives CDR1 ENHRY, CDR2 SYGVKD. There are 14 residues in the CDR3. This CDR3 is CAISSGQGNYGYTF. The DNA for the CDR3 is TGTGCCATCAGTTCCGGACAGGGGAACTATGGCTACACCTTC.